The rows below give T cell receptor beta chains drawn from one sample of a study of vaccination and CD4 T cells after COVID-19. No antigens are known for them. One entry per CDR3 protein results from TCRdb running MiXCR on the PCR reads. The sample lists around 17,000 distinct CDR3 sequences, approximately 50% seen once, with about 9.1% in the top ten. The sample consisted of CD4+ T cells from blood, cultured in vitro. Receptor source: a human donor who had recovered from COVID-19. CDR3s include the opening cysteine and the closing phenylalanine or tryptophan. Fields, in order: V gene, clone size, J gene, D gene, CDR3 DNA, CDR3 protein. D genes are given only for firm matches. A clone size is listed for some rows: how often the clone was seen (once, few, many), or a class if it is expanded.

V: TRBV20-1; size: .; J: TRBJ2-1; D: TRBD2; DNA: TGCAGTGCTAGAGATCGGCGGGAGGGAGAGCAGTTCTTC; CDR3: CSARDRREGEQFF
V: TRBV3-1; size: .; J: TRBJ2-5; D: TRBD2; DNA: TGTGCCAGCAGCCAAGTTAGCGGGATCGGGAAGACCCAGTACTTC; CDR3: CASSQVSGIGKTQYF
V: TRBV9; size: few; J: TRBJ1-6; D: .; DNA: TGTGCCAGCAGCGCCCGTAAGGGGGAGGGAAATTCACCCCTCCACTTT; CDR3: CASSARKGEGNSPLHF
V: TRBV15; size: few; J: TRBJ1-1; D: .; DNA: TGTGCCACCAGCAGACAAAACACGAACACTGAAGCTTTCTTT; CDR3: CATSRQNTNTEAFF
V: TRBV11-2; size: .; J: TRBJ1-2; D: .; DNA: TGTGCCAGCAGCTCCTCAAGGAACTATGGCTACACCTTC; CDR3: CASSSSRNYGYTF
V: TRBV2; size: .; J: TRBJ1-5; D: .; DNA: TGTGCCAGCCGAGGTGGAAGCAATCAGCCCCAGCATTTT; CDR3: CASRGGSNQPQHF
V: TRBV27; size: few; J: TRBJ2-5; D: .; DNA: TGTGCCAGCAGTTTTGGGGGAAGCCAAGAGACCCAGTACTTC; CDR3: CASSFGGSQETQYF
V: TRBV30; size: .; J: TRBJ2-2; D: .; DNA: TGTGCCTGGAGGCCGAACACCGGGGAGCTGTTTTTT; CDR3: CAWRPNTGELFF
V: TRBV2; size: few; J: TRBJ1-1; D: .; DNA: TGTGCCAGCAGGCCCTCACAGGGCACTGAAGCTTTCTTT; CDR3: CASRPSQGTEAFF
V: TRBV28; size: .; J: TRBJ1-2; D: .; DNA: TGTGCCAGCAGTTCCTCCCGGGGGCGGATCTCCTACACCTTC; CDR3: CASSSSRGRISYTF
V: TRBV24-1; size: few; J: TRBJ1-2; D: .; DNA: TGTGCCACCAGTGATCGCATTATTGATGGCTACACCTTC; CDR3: CATSDRIIDGYTF
V: TRBV19; size: .; J: TRBJ2-5; D: .; DNA: TGTGCCAGTAGTATAAGTGGCGAAGAGACCCAGTACTTC; CDR3: CASSISGEETQYF
V: TRBV7-9; size: .; J: TRBJ2-4; D: .; DNA: TGTGCCAGCAGCCCAGGGTCCGAGGTAGCCAAAAACATTCAGTACTTC; CDR3: CASSPGSEVAKNIQYF
V: TRBV6-4; size: few; J: TRBJ2-3; D: .; DNA: TGTGCCAGCAGCGCTTCGTCAGGGATGAGTTCAGATACGCAGTATTTT; CDR3: CASSASSGMSSDTQYF
V: TRBV9; size: .; J: TRBJ1-2; D: .; DNA: TGTGCCAGCAGCCCCAGGACGGATACCTATGGCTACACCTTC; CDR3: CASSPRTDTYGYTF
V: TRBV18; size: few; J: TRBJ2-1; D: TRBD1; DNA: TGTGCCAGCTCACCAAGGGACAGGGGGCAATGGAATGAGCAGTTCTTC; CDR3: CASSPRDRGQWNEQFF
V: TRBV29-1; size: .; J: TRBJ2-3; D: TRBD1; DNA: TGCAGCGTCCTCCGGCCCGACAGGGCCGCAGATACGCAGTATTTT; CDR3: CSVLRPDRAADTQYF
V: TRBV4-2; size: .; J: TRBJ2-2; D: TRBD2; DNA: TGTGCCAGCAGCCAAGATGGACTAGCGTACACCGGGGAGCTGTTTTTT; CDR3: CASSQDGLAYTGELFF
V: TRBV20-1; size: .; J: TRBJ1-4; D: .; DNA: TGCAGTGCTCGACATTCGGGAGGCACTAATGAAAAACTGTTTTTT; CDR3: CSARHSGGTNEKLFF
V: TRBV6-1; size: few; J: TRBJ1-5; D: .; DNA: TGTGCCAGCAGTCGGTATAGCAATCAGCCCCAGCATTTT; CDR3: CASSRYSNQPQHF
V: TRBV20-1; size: .; J: TRBJ1-4; D: TRBD1; DNA: TGCAGTGCCGGGACAGTGAATGAAAAACTGTTTTTT; CDR3: CSAGTVNEKLFF
V: TRBV5-8; size: .; J: TRBJ1-5; D: .; DNA: TGTGCCAGCAGCTCTTCACATCCTAATCAGCCCCAGCATTTT; CDR3: CASSSSHPNQPQHF
V: TRBV5-4; size: .; J: TRBJ2-5; D: TRBD2; DNA: TGTGCCAGCAGCTTGGCCCGGGGGGAGCCTCCAGAGACCCAGTACTTC; CDR3: CASSLARGEPPETQYF
V: TRBV6-1; size: few; J: TRBJ1-2; D: TRBD1; DNA: TGTGCCAGCACCCTGGACAGGGGGCCTTATGGCTACACCTTC; CDR3: CASTLDRGPYGYTF
V: TRBV7-2; size: few; J: TRBJ1-3; D: TRBD1; DNA: TGTGCCAGCAGCTTAGTAGGGACAGGGGCCGGAAACACCATATATTTT; CDR3: CASSLVGTGAGNTIYF
V: TRBV2; size: .; J: TRBJ1-4; D: .; DNA: TGTGCCAGCAGTGAACTGGTTGCAACTAATGAAAAACTGTTTTTT; CDR3: CASSELVATNEKLFF
V: TRBV30; size: .; J: TRBJ2-3; D: .; DNA: TGTGCCTGGAGTGTTTCAGATACGCAGTATTTT; CDR3: CAWSVSDTQYF
V: TRBV7-2; size: .; J: TRBJ2-3; D: .; DNA: TGTGCCAGCAGCTTAGCGCTGGGCGGGACGGCGCGATGGAATACGCAGTATTTT; CDR3: CASSLALGGTARWNTQYF
V: TRBV20-1; size: .; J: TRBJ1-2; D: .; DNA: TGCAGTGCTAGAAATACAGGGAGATATAACTATGGCTACACCTTC; CDR3: CSARNTGRYNYGYTF
V: TRBV20-1; size: .; J: TRBJ1-5; D: .; DNA: TGCAGTGCTAGAGACCCTACAGGGAAACATAGCAATCAGCCCCAGCATTTT; CDR3: CSARDPTGKHSNQPQHF
V: TRBV27; size: .; J: TRBJ1-2; D: .; DNA: TGTGCCAGCAGTTTCGGCAGGGACTATGGCTACACCTTC; CDR3: CASSFGRDYGYTF
V: TRBV7-2; size: once; J: TRBJ2-7; D: .; DNA: TGTGCCAGCGGACAGAGCTCCTACGAGCAGTACTTC; CDR3: CASGQSSYEQYF
V: TRBV27; size: .; J: TRBJ1-6; D: .; DNA: TGTGCCAGCAGTTTTAAGGCAGCCCGCCTGAGCTCCTATAATTCACCCCTCCACTTT; CDR3: CASSFKAARLSSYNSPLHF
V: TRBV6-1; size: .; J: TRBJ1-1; D: .; DNA: TGTGCCAGCAGGCCCAGTTCACGACAGGCCCTGAACACTGAAGCTTTCTTT; CDR3: CASRPSSRQALNTEAFF
V: TRBV7-2; size: .; J: TRBJ1-2; D: .; DNA: TGTGCCAGCAGCTTAAGAGACATAAACTATGGCTACACCTTC; CDR3: CASSLRDINYGYTF
V: TRBV24-1; size: .; J: TRBJ1-2; D: .; DNA: TGTGCCACCAGTGACAACTCCCGGGGGGACATTGACTATGGCTACACCTTC; CDR3: CATSDNSRGDIDYGYTF
V: TRBV28; size: .; J: TRBJ2-5; D: .; DNA: TGTGCCAGCTGTGGGGCCCAAGAGACCCAGTACTTC; CDR3: CASCGAQETQYF
V: TRBV12-3/TRBV12-4; size: .; J: TRBJ1-2; D: TRBD1; DNA: TGTGCCAGCAGCCCCGGGACAGAGTATGGCTACACCTTC; CDR3: CASSPGTEYGYTF
V: TRBV24-1; size: .; J: TRBJ2-1; D: TRBD2; DNA: TGTGCCACCAGTGATCCAAAGACTAGCGGGTGGAATGAGCAGTTCTTC; CDR3: CATSDPKTSGWNEQFF
V: TRBV11-2; size: .; J: TRBJ1-2; D: .; DNA: TGTGCCAGCAGCTTTTTCCCAACCTCTCCCAGCGGCTACACCTTC; CDR3: CASSFFPTSPSGYTF
V: TRBV20-1; size: .; J: TRBJ2-1; D: .; DNA: TGCAGTGGAAGCGGGTCGTCCTACAATGAGCAGTTCTTC; CDR3: CSGSGSSYNEQFF
V: TRBV19; size: .; J: TRBJ1-3; D: .; DNA: TGTGCCAGTAGTATAGGAACTTCTGGAAACACCATATATTTT; CDR3: CASSIGTSGNTIYF
V: TRBV7-9; size: .; J: TRBJ1-4; D: TRBD1; DNA: TGTGCCGGAACCGGGACAGGGGGCGCAGGAACGGCTGAAAAACTGTTTTTT; CDR3: CAGTGTGGAGTAEKLFF
V: TRBV5-4; size: .; J: TRBJ2-3; D: TRBD2; DNA: TGTGCCAGCAGCTTACGACTAGCGGGAGCGACAGATACGCAGTATTTT; CDR3: CASSLRLAGATDTQYF
V: TRBV30; size: .; J: TRBJ1-6; D: .; DNA: TGTGCCTGGAGTGGCGGCTGGAGGAAGCCACCTAATTCACCCCTCCACTTT; CDR3: CAWSGGWRKPPNSPLHF
V: TRBV7-9; size: .; J: TRBJ1-3; D: .; DNA: TGTGCCAGCAGCTTAGGGTTGGACACGGCAGGAGGAAACACCATATATTTT; CDR3: CASSLGLDTAGGNTIYF
V: TRBV6-1; size: few; J: TRBJ1-5; D: .; DNA: TGTGCCACTGGGCGGGGTCCAGGCCAGCCCCAGCATTTT; CDR3: CATGRGPGQPQHF
V: TRBV5-4; size: .; J: TRBJ1-1; D: .; DNA: TGTGCCACCCGGATCGACACCTTGAACACTGAAGCTTTCTTT; CDR3: CATRIDTLNTEAFF
V: TRBV7-9; size: .; J: TRBJ1-2; D: .; DNA: TGTGCCAGCAGCTTAGGGGGGCTTAGCTATGGCTACACCTTC; CDR3: CASSLGGLSYGYTF
V: TRBV5-1; size: few; J: TRBJ1-1; D: .; DNA: TGCGCCAGCAGCTTGCGTGCCGGGTACGACACTGAAGCTTTCTTT; CDR3: CASSLRAGYDTEAFF
V: TRBV6-1; size: .; J: TRBJ2-1; D: .; DNA: TGTGCCAGCAGTCTACTAGTTACGCATCTCCACAATGAGCAGTTCTTC; CDR3: CASSLLVTHLHNEQFF
V: TRBV30; size: .; J: TRBJ1-6; D: .; DNA: TGTGCCTGGAGTGAATTTGGACGGAGCTCCTATAATTCACCCCTCCACTTT; CDR3: CAWSEFGRSSYNSPLHF
V: TRBV28; size: .; J: TRBJ1-3; D: .; DNA: TGTGCCAGCAAGGACACCACCTCTGGAAACACCATATATTTT; CDR3: CASKDTTSGNTIYF
V: TRBV21-1; size: .; J: TRBJ1-6; D: .; DNA: TGTGCCAGCAGCAATTTATGTACAGGAAATTCACCCCTCCACTTT; CDR3: CASSNLCTGNSPLHF
V: TRBV5-8; size: .; J: TRBJ1-1; D: .; DNA: TGTGCCAGCAGCTCGACCCGGTTGAACACTGAAGCTTTCTTT; CDR3: CASSSTRLNTEAFF